The next 20 T cell receptor beta chains were all read from a single sample in a study of circulating CD8 cells and anti-PD-1 response in melanoma. From live CD3+CD8+TCRalphabeta+ cells, four PD-1 and/or TIGIT subsets were sorted. The QIAseq Immune Repertoire TCR panel built the libraries from around 15 ng of total RNA. TCRdb processed the reads anew with MiXCR; each CDR3 protein has one entry. The sample consists of approximately 900 distinct CDR3 sequences, roughly 6% of them appearing once. Source: CD8+ T cells from PBMCs, taken at baseline or after one month of anti-PD-1 therapy (not recorded which). The receptors were gathered from a human donor with melanoma.

This clonotype is labeled as large. This sequence joins TRBV27 and TRBJ2-2; a possible D gene is TRBD2 (6 bases). The V end lost 6 bases, the J end lost 5 bases, and 10 bases lay between the germline ends. The CDR3 consists of 13 residues. The germline CDR1 and CDR2 sequences are MNHEY and SMNVEV (reference sequence). The CDR3 DNA is TGTGCCAGCAGCTGGGGGGTTACCGGGGAGCTGTTTTTT. It translates to CASSWGVTGELFF.

By proportion, this clonotype is medium-sized. This CDR3 is CASRGQGEVYEQYF. In nucleotides, the CDR3 is TGTGCCAGCAGGGGACAGGGGGAGGTCTACGAGCAGTACTTC. The rearrangement joins TRBV28 to TRBJ2-7; 11 bases line up with TRBD1. Per the germline V gene, CDR1 is MDHEN and CDR2 is SYDVKM. With 6 bases clipped from V and 3 bases from J, the junction kept 4 bases outside the gene matches. CDR3 length: 14 residues.

By share, this clonotype ranks as large. The chain recombines TRBV27 with TRBJ1-2, with D possibly being TRBD1 (5 bases). CDR3 size: 13 residues. Trimming left V 4 bases short and J 6 bases short, with 12 bases between. CDR1 is MNHEY, CDR2 SMNVEV, per germline (reference sequence). The CDR3 nucleotides are TGTGCCAGCAGTTCGGGGGACGTTCATGGCTACACCTTC. It codes for CASSSGDVHGYTF.

This clonotype is classed as medium-sized. This CDR3 reads CASSRGTPFFF. In DNA form, the CDR3 reads TGTGCCAGCAGCCGTGGGACTCCTTTCTTCTTC. The J gene is TRBJ2-1, the V gene TRBV5-6, with D maybe TRBD2 (6 bases). The CDR3 is 11 residues long. Germline CDR1 reads SGHDT; CDR2 reads YYEEEE. V was trimmed by 4 bases and J by 16 bases, leaving 15 bases between them.

This clonotype was counted only a few times. A much larger clone sits a single nucleotide away, making a read error possible. The chain is built from TRBV2 and TRBJ2-5; TRBD2 might be the D (6 bases). Trimming removed 5 bases from V and 0 bases from J, with 16 bases in between. The CDR3 has 16 residues. The germline V gene encodes CDR1 SNHLY and CDR2 FYNNEI. The CDR3 loop reads CASSQLGGDHQETQYF. CDR3 sequence (DNA): TGTGCCAGCAGTCAGCTGGGCGGGGACCACCAAGAGACCCAGTACTTC.

This clonotype was observed once. The junction departs from germline at one end; a sequencing error may be responsible. This chain links TRBV28 with TRBJ2-1; 8 bases fit TRBD2. Looked up from germline, CDR1 is MDHEN and CDR2 is SYDVKM. The CDR3 covers 15 residues. The CDR3 loop is CASSLPGLGHNEQFF. The CDR3 DNA sequence: TGCGCCAGCAGTCTTCCGGGACTAGGCCACAATGAGCAGTTCTTC.

By frequency in the sample, this clonotype is medium-sized. The CDR3 DNA reads as TGTGCCAGCAGCCGGACTAGCGAGAGGGGGGAGCTGTTTTTT. Residues: CASSRTSERGELFF. This chain connects TRBV5-6 to TRBJ2-2; 9 nucleotides align to TRBD2. This CDR3 has 14 amino acids. After removal of 4 bases from V and 8 bases from J, the junction contained 6 bases not matched to a gene. The germline gives CDR1 SGHDT, CDR2 YYEEEE.

This clonotype ranks as large. V gene TRBV6-5 combines with J gene TRBJ2-7; possibly TRBD1 or TRBD2 for D (5 bases each). Per the germline V gene, CDR1 is MNHEY and CDR2 is SVGAGI. Trimming stripped 0 bases from V and 2 bases from J, with 8 bases between. The CDR3 contains 14 residues. CDR3 sequence: CASSYSGPTYEQYF. CDR3 bases: TGTGCCAGCAGTTACTCGGGACCAACCTACGAGCAGTACTTC.

This clonotype counts as medium-sized (0.01 to 0.1%). This chain connects TRBV30 to TRBJ1-4; no reliable D call. This CDR3 is 13 amino acids long. The germline V and J ends were trimmed by 2 bases and 5 bases, with 9 bases remaining between them. CDR1 and CDR2 from the germline V gene are GTSNPN and SVGIG (reference sequence). CDR3 nucleotide sequence: TGTGCCTGGAGTAATTCGGGGAATGAAAAACTGTTTTTT. As protein: CAWSNSGNEKLFF.

By share of the sample, this clonotype is medium-sized (0.01 to 0.1%). The V and J genes are TRBV20-1 and TRBJ2-7; D perhaps matches TRBD1 (5 bases). This CDR3 spans 13 amino acids. The V and J ends lost 2 bases and 4 bases respectively, with 12 bases between them. Germline V gives CDR1 DFQATT, CDR2 SNEGSKA (reference sequence). CDR3 coding DNA: TGCAGTGCTAGAAAAGGGGATCGATACGAGCAGTACTTC. Protein sequence: CSARKGDRYEQYF.

This clonotype is large. V usage is TRBV19 and J usage is TRBJ1-1, with D perhaps TRBD1 (5 bases). The germline V gene has CDR1 LNHDA and CDR2 SQIVND (reference sequence). The CDR3 runs 15 residues. V lost 5 bases and J lost 5, with 18 bases in between. CDR3 residues: CASSSGSGWRTEAFF. CDR3 coding DNA: TGTGCCAGTAGTTCCGGGTCAGGGTGGAGGACTGAAGCTTTCTTT.

This clonotype is termed large. The chain combines TRBV27 with TRBJ2-3; 10 positions match TRBD2. The CDR3 sequence is 16 residues long. V lost 5 bases, J lost 1 base, and 6 bases stayed unmatched. The germline V gene encodes CDR1 MNHEY and CDR2 SMNVEV (reference sequence). Written as DNA, the CDR3 is TGTGCCAGCAGTACGGTAGCGGGAGGACGCACAGATACGCAGTATTTT. It is translated as CASSTVAGGRTDTQYF.

By share of the sample, this clonotype is medium-sized. The J gene is TRBJ2-7, the V gene TRBV2; no clear D. V was pared by 4 bases and J by 3 bases, with 4 bases between. The CDR3 loop spans 11 amino acids. Germline V gene lookup returns CDR1 SNHLY and CDR2 FYNNEI. The CDR3 loop reads CASSARYEQYF. CDR3 DNA sequence: TGTGCCAGCAGTGCCCGCTACGAGCAGTACTTC.

Judged by abundance, this clonotype is large. The V gene is TRBV19, the J gene TRBJ2-4; D call uncertain. Germline V lookup: CDR1 LNHDA, CDR2 SQIVND (reference sequence). V was shortened by 10 bases and J by 3 bases, with 16 bases between the two germline ends. CDR3 length equals 14 residues. CDR3: CATPPSPFKNIQYF. DNA for the CDR3: TGTGCCACCCCTCCCTCCCCTTTCAAAAACATTCAGTACTTC.

This clonotype counts as large. This chain links TRBV2 with TRBJ2-1; D gene uncertain. From germline, CDR1 is SNHLY and CDR2 FYNNEI. There are 12 residues in the CDR3. Trimming took 6 bases from V and 10 from J, leaving 13 bases between them. CDR3 DNA: TGTGCCAGCAGCGCCTCTAGGTGGGAGCAGTTCTTC. Amino acids: CASSASRWEQFF. The full variable domain, rest sourced from reference TRBV2 and TRBJ2-1, is EPEVTQTPSHQVTQMGQEVILRCVPISNHLYFYWYRQILGQKVEFLVSFYNNEISEKSEIFDDQFSVERPDGSNFTLKIRSTKLEDSAMYFCASSASRWEQFFGPGTRLTVL.

This clonotype qualifies as medium-sized. The CDR3 DNA is TGTGCCAGTAGTTGGGGCCTCCCGGAGAGGCTTGATGAGCAGTTCTTC. Residues: CASSWGLPERLDEQFF. This chain links TRBV19 with TRBJ2-1; possible D gene TRBD1, 5 bases. Between the trimmed V and J ends, which lost 5 bases and 8 bases, there was a span of 22 bases. Germline CDR1 and CDR2: LNHDA and SQIVND (reference sequence). The length of the CDR3 is 16 residues.

By frequency in the sample, this clonotype is large. V is TRBV7-3 and J is TRBJ2-3; D remains ambiguous. CDR3 length: 14 amino acids. The V end was cut by 5 bases, the J end by 6 bases, with 15 bases between. CDR1 is SGHTA, CDR2 FQGTGA, per germline. The CDR3 region has the DNA TGTGCCAGCAGCCCCACCGACCTCGGGGATACGCAGTATTTT. Its translation is CASSPTDLGDTQYF.

This clonotype is large by share. V gene TRBV11-2 combines with J gene TRBJ2-7; D not resolved. This CDR3 comprises 16 residues. V was cut by 5 bases and J by 0 bases, with 17 bases left in between. CDR1 SGHAT and CDR2 FQNNGV come from the germline V gene. The CDR3 DNA reads TGTGCCAGCAGCCAAGACCCAGGTGGGATCTCCTACGAGCAGTACTTC. Translating gives CASSQDPGGISYEQYF.

In this sample, this clonotype is large. V and J are TRBV7-2 and TRBJ2-1, with D possibly being TRBD2 (5 bases). Germline CDR1 is SGHTA and CDR2 is FQGNSA. This CDR3 has 11 residues. The V end lost 3 bases, the J end lost 10 bases, and 7 bases lay between the germline ends. In DNA, the CDR3 is TGTGCCAGCAGCTTCTCGGGAGAGCAGTTCTTC. It specifies CASSFSGEQFF.

This clonotype is large by share. The rearrangement links TRBV27 to TRBJ1-6; D gene ambiguous. From germline, CDR1 is MNHEY and CDR2 SMNVEV (reference sequence). V gave up 2 bases and J gave up 6 bases, with 2 bases separating them. This CDR3 comprises 12 residues. The CDR3 loop reads CASSLPNSPLHF. As DNA, the CDR3 is TGTGCCAGCAGTTTACCTAATTCACCCCTCCACTTT.